The source of this TCR beta chain is a study of regulatory T cells in long-lasting Graves disease. Study-wide findings and caveats: Public clonotype sharing was higher in persistent than newly diagnosed patients. Persistent disease was characterized by preferential usage of TRBV28, TRBJ1-2 and TRBJ2-5.

Arm-PCR of CDR3 regions with iRepertoire HTBI primers generated TCR beta libraries. TCRdb re-called the multiplex PCR reads through MiXCR, storing one row per CDR3 protein. The data contain 350,000 to 450,000 distinct CDR3 sequences, 15% of them seen just once; the ten biggest clones take up around 17%. Time point here: newly diagnosed GD, antithyroid drugs for less than 3 months. RNA isolated from PBMCs was used to make the TCR library. This clonotype has at least ten counts. As yet, its antigen is unknown. The CDR3 runs to 19 residues. The V gene end was trimmed by 1 base and the J gene end by 0 bases; junction bases not matched to a gene: 5. This same sample was also taken into another study, of T cells in Graves' hyperthyroidism and ophthalmopathy.

The receptor comes from a woman in her thirties with Graves disease. The sample here was peripheral blood mononuclear cells (PBMCs), taken at new diagnosis, from a patient treated with antithyroid drugs. The rearrangement uses TRBV12-3 or TRBV12-4 and TRBJ2-6; 11 bases match TRBD2. CDR3 amino acids: CASSLVRLAGSSGANVLTF. For the CDR3, the DNA is TGTGCCAGCAGTTTAGTCCGACTAGCGGGGAGCTCTGGGGCCAACGTCCTGACTTTC.